The 18 T cell receptor beta chains listed next were all sequenced from one sample in a study of shared clonotypes between healthy human individuals. Clones were read by immunoSEQ multiplex PCR, and TCRdb kept only the in-frame ones, dropping some. The top ten hold roughly 1.5% of the sample, which has about 980,000 clones, 76% seen once. Specimen: memory CD4+ T cells sorted from blood. Sample subset: CD45RA-negative fraction. The source is a young man in good health.

This chain uses TRBV18 with TRBJ2-2; 7 bases agree with TRBD2. The V segment lost 0 bases and the J segment 0 bases; nucleotides outside the gene matches: 4. Germline CDR1 is KGHSH and CDR2 is LQKENI. This CDR3 contains 17 residues. CDR3 residues: CASSPPGLAANTGELFF. In nucleotides, the CDR3 is TGTGCCAGCTCACCACCAGGGCTAGCGGCGAACACCGGGGAGCTGTTTTTT.

V is TRBV10-2 and J is TRBJ2-7; 9 bases fit TRBD1. V lost 2 bases and J lost 5; bases outside the gene matches: 4. CDR3 size: 14 residues. Germline values: CDR1 WSHSY, CDR2 SAAADI. The CDR3 loop reads CASSEPGQGNEQYF. In nucleotides, the CDR3 is TGCGCCAGCAGTGAGCCGGGACAGGGAAACGAGCAGTACTTC.

This clone was picked up a small number of times. The chain joins TRBV5-1 to TRBJ2-7; perhaps TRBD1 as D (5 bases). The V gene lost 4 bases and the J gene lost 0 bases, with 14 bases spanning the gap. Germline V gives CDR1 SGHRS, CDR2 YFSETQ. The CDR3 is made up of 15 amino acids. The CDR3 is CASSAGHMVSYEQYF. The CDR3 nucleotides read TGCGCCAGCAGCGCCGGACACATGGTCTCCTACGAGCAGTACTTC. The variable domain in full, completed from reference TRBV5-1 and TRBJ2-7, reads KAGVTQTPRYLIKTRGQQVTLSCSPISGHRSVSWYQQTPGQGLQFLFEYFSETQRNKGNFPGRFSGRQFSNSRSEMNVSTLELGDSALYLCASSAGHMVSYEQYFGPGTRLTVT.

The chain recombines TRBV6-8 with TRBJ1-5, with no clear D. The CDR3 contains 17 residues. With 0 bases removed from V and 1 base from J, the gap between germline ends came to 13 bases. Germline CDR1 and CDR2: MNHGY and SAAAGT. CDR3 amino acids: CASSYSQGGNSNQPQHF. The CDR3 DNA follows: TGTGCCAGCAGTTACTCTCAAGGCGGGAACAGCAATCAGCCCCAGCATTTT.

The CDR3 loop is CASRGAWTGTIYEQYF. The CDR3 DNA follows: TGTGCCAGCAGGGGGGCATGGACAGGGACGATCTACGAGCAGTACTTC. V is TRBV21-1 and J is TRBJ2-7; the table's D call, TRBD1, was not checked against the DNA. TRBV21-1 is a pseudogene. This CDR3 comprises 16 residues.

This clone was detected only a few times. V usage is TRBV9 and J usage is TRBJ2-7, with unresolved D. The CDR3 loop spans 14 amino acids. V shed 3 bases and J shed 1 base, with 11 bases lying between them. Per germline, CDR1 SGDLS and CDR2 YYNGEE. The CDR3 reads CASSARTDSYEQYF. Here the CDR3 DNA reads TGTGCCAGCAGCGCCCGGACCGATTCCTACGAGCAGTACTTC.

The CDR3 sequence: CASSLEGQGKNTEAFF. The CDR3 DNA reads as TGCGCCAGCAGCTTGGAGGGACAGGGGAAGAACACTGAAGCTTTCTTT. The chain couples TRBV5-1 to TRBJ1-1; 10 bases map to TRBD1. The CDR3 has 16 residues. After removal of 0 bases from V and 1 base from J, the junction contained 3 bases not matched to a gene. Germline V lookup: CDR1 SGHRS, CDR2 YFSETQ.

This chain joins TRBV30 and TRBJ2-6; D remains unclear. This CDR3 has 12 amino acids. Per germline, CDR1 GTSNPN and CDR2 SVGIG (reference sequence). Trimming shortened V by 3 bases and J by 12 bases, and 12 bases separated the two germline ends. The CDR3 DNA is TGTGCCTGGAGCTCTAAAATGGGCGTCCTGACTTTC. Amino acids: CAWSSKMGVLTF.

In DNA, the CDR3 is TGTGCCAGCTTCCGACTAGGTTCCGGGGAGCTGTTTTTT. It translates to CASFRLGSGELFF. The chain employs TRBV6-1 and TRBJ2-2, with TRBD2 as a possible D gene (6 bases). Germline V gene lookup returns CDR1 MNHNS and CDR2 SASEGT. This CDR3 has 13 amino acids. Between the trimmed V and J ends, which lost 8 bases and 6 bases, there was a span of 13 bases.

This clone was counted only a few times. V usage is TRBV5-1 and J usage is TRBJ1-3; D ambiguous. This CDR3 contains 12 residues. Trimming took 4 bases from V and 4 from J, leaving 6 bases between them. The germline V gene has CDR1 SGHRS and CDR2 YFSETQ. The chain's CDR3 is CASSAPGNTIYF. In nucleotides, the CDR3 is TGCGCCAGCAGCGCACCCGGAAACACCATATATTTT. The variable domain in full, with the rest retrieved from reference TRBV5-1 and TRBJ1-3, is KAGVTQTPRYLIKTRGQQVTLSCSPISGHRSVSWYQQTPGQGLQFLFEYFSETQRNKGNFPGRFSGRQFSNSRSEMNVSTLELGDSALYLCASSAPGNTIYFGEGSWLTVV.

The rearrangement joins TRBV29-1 to TRBJ2-1, with D maybe TRBD2 (6 bases). Per the germline V gene, CDR1 is SQVTM and CDR2 is ANQGSEA. CDR3 length: 12 residues. V lost 4 bases and J 10 bases, leaving 14 bases between the germline ends. In DNA form, the CDR3 reads TGCAGCGTTGTAAAGGGAGCGGGCGAGCAGTTCTTC. Amino acids: CSVVKGAGEQFF.

The rearrangement joins TRBV14 to TRBJ2-5; D uncertain. The CDR3 is made up of 14 amino acids. Trimming removed 3 bases from V and 0 bases from J, with 8 bases in between. Germline V gene lookup returns CDR1 SGHDN and CDR2 FVKESK. Here the CDR3 DNA reads TGTGCCAGCAGCCATCCAGACTACCAAGAGACCCAGTACTTC. Encoded protein: CASSHPDYQETQYF.

V gene TRBV30 combines with J gene TRBJ2-1; D uncertain. Per the germline V gene, CDR1 is GTSNPN and CDR2 is SVGIG (reference sequence). The CDR3 consists of 10 residues. V gave up 5 bases and J gave up 9 bases, with 8 bases separating them. In DNA form, the CDR3 reads TGTGCCTGGGGCGGCGGTGAGCAGTTCTTC. This sequence encodes CAWGGGEQFF.

This clone was observed a few times. This chain links TRBV2 with TRBJ2-7, with TRBD1 matching 9 bases. CDR1 SNHLY and CDR2 FYNNEI come from the germline V gene. With V trimmed by 6 bases and J by 2 bases, 2 bases remained unmatched. The CDR3 is 13 residues long. DNA for the CDR3: TGTGCCAGCAGGGGGACAGGGACCTACGAGCAGTACTTC. Its translation: CASRGTGTYEQYF.

CDR3 nucleotides: TGTGCCAGCAGCGACTCTGGGGCCAACGTCCTGACTTTC. Translating it yields CASSDSGANVLTF. J is TRBJ2-6 and V is TRBV7-9, with D unresolved. Trimming removed 5 bases from V and 0 bases from J, with 2 bases in between. This CDR3 region has 13 residues. The germline V gene encodes CDR1 SEHNR and CDR2 FQNEAQ (reference sequence).

This clone was seen only a few times. Here the CDR3 reads CASSLGPTPNSPLHF. CDR3 coding DNA: TGTGCCAGCAGTTTGGGACCGACACCCAATTCACCCCTCCACTTT. The rearrangement joins TRBV28 to TRBJ1-6, with D possibly matching TRBD1 (5 bases). V was trimmed by 3 bases and J by 7 bases, leaving 13 bases between them. Germline V gene lookup returns CDR1 MDHEN and CDR2 SYDVKM. This CDR3 is built from 15 residues.

The V gene is TRBV7-9, the J gene TRBJ2-1; 11 positions match TRBD2. Germline lookup yields CDR1 SEHNR and CDR2 FQNEAQ (reference sequence). The CDR3 is 16 residues long. V gave up 5 bases and J gave up 6 bases; unmatched junction bases: 9. CDR3 bases: TGTGCCAGCAGCCCGAGGAGAACTAGCGGGAGCAATGAGCAGTTCTTC. This gives the protein CASSPRRTSGSNEQFF.

The rearrangement uses TRBV7-3 and TRBJ2-6, with D unresolved. Per the germline V gene, CDR1 is SGHTA and CDR2 is FQGTGA. Trimming cost V 0 bases and J 2 bases, with 5 bases left between them. The CDR3 is made up of 15 amino acids. The CDR3 DNA is TGTGCCAGCAGCTTAACAGGTGCTGGGGCCAACGTCCTGACTTTC. Its translation: CASSLTGAGANVLTF.